The 22 T cell receptor beta chains reported below all come from one sample, sequenced in a study of cytomegalovirus exposure and HLA in healthy donors (dated by TCRdb to the late 2010s). The library was generated by the immunoSEQ multiplex PCR assay. For the multiplex PCR, a mixture combining 60 forward primers for TCR Vbeta segments and 13 reverse primers for TCR Jbeta segments was used. Entries here come from immuneACCESS through TCRdb and include only in-frame sequences with V and J called. Some clones fail to appear in such tables; in the studies checked, an unresolved V gene covers under half of the shortfall, and the cause of the remainder is unknown. A total of approximately 90,000 clones appear in this sample, approximately 80% of them only once. About 3.3% of the sample goes to the ten largest clones. The sample taken for sequencing was PBMCs. The receptors derive from a middle-aged man in good health and CMV-seronegative.

V gene TRBV19 combines with J gene TRBJ2-7; the match to TRBD1 covers 8 bases. Germline CDR1 is LNHDA and CDR2 is SQIVND (reference sequence). V shed 5 bases, J shed 0 bases, and the junction held 3 bases outside the gene matches. This CDR3 region has 14 residues. The CDR3 sequence: CASSAGQVSYEQYF. CDR3 DNA sequence: TGTGCCAGTAGTGCGGGACAGGTCTCCTACGAGCAGTACTTC. Filled out from reference TRBV19 and TRBJ2-7, the complete variable domain reads DGGITQSPKYLFRKEGQNVTLSCEQNLNHDAMYWYRQDPGQGLRLIYYSQIVNDFQKGDIAEGYSVSREKKESFPLTVTSAQKNPTAFYLCASSAGQVSYEQYFGPGTRLTVT.

The J gene is TRBJ2-5, the V gene TRBV5-1; 9 bases line up with TRBD1. Gene TRBJ2-7 matches the end of the DNA better, so the J call may be wrong. The CDR3 is 16 amino acids. Germline V CDR1 and CDR2: SGHRS, YFSETQ. In DNA form, the CDR3 reads TGCGCCAGCAGCCTTTCGGGCGGGACAGGGACCTACGAGCAGTACTTC. Protein: CASSLSGGTGTYEQYF.

This sequence joins TRBV2 and TRBJ2-5, with D possibly being TRBD2 (7 bases). This CDR3 is built from 13 residues. Trimming removed 4 bases at V and 4 bases at J, with 10 bases between. CDR1 is SNHLY and CDR2 is FYNNEI in the germline V gene. The CDR3 DNA follows: TGTGCCAGCAGTGGGGGGGGCGGAGAGACCCAGTACTTC. Encoded protein: CASSGGGGETQYF.

This clone was counted between two and nine times. The gene calls are TRBV6-1 and TRBJ2-2, with 9 bases identical to TRBD1. V lost 4 bases to trimming and J lost 3 bases; unmatched junction nucleotides: 3. Germline-derived CDR1 and CDR2 are MNHNS and SASEGT. The CDR3 runs 15 residues. This chain's CDR3 is CASSGRDRDTGELFF. The CDR3 DNA follows: TGTGCCAGCAGTGGCCGGGACAGGGACACCGGGGAGCTGTTTTTT.

The rearrangement links TRBV6-6 to TRBJ2-3, with unresolved D. The germline gives CDR1 MNHNY, CDR2 SVGAGI (reference sequence). V shed 6 bases and J shed 1 base, with 8 bases lying between them. The CDR3 is 13 amino acids. CDR3 sequence (DNA): TGTGCCAGCAGCTTAATAGGCACAGATACGCAGTATTTT. Translation gives CASSLIGTDTQYF.

This clone was found once. The rearrangement joins TRBV13 to TRBJ1-1; D possibly corresponds to TRBD1 (5 bases). CDR3 length: 14 residues. Germline V lookup: CDR1 PRHDT, CDR2 FYEKMQ (reference sequence). Trimming stripped 2 bases from V and 4 bases from J, with 11 bases between. The CDR3 is CASSLYRGTTEAFF. Here the CDR3 DNA reads TGTGCCAGCAGCTTATATAGGGGAACCACTGAAGCTTTCTTT.

As DNA, the CDR3 is TGTGCCAGCAGCTTGGATCCGGGCTCTGGAAACACCATATATTTT. Its protein product is CASSLDPGSGNTIYF. This chain joins TRBV5-4 and TRBJ1-3; D gene unclear. CDR3 length: 15 residues. Germline CDR1 reads SGHNT; CDR2 reads YYREEE (reference sequence). V was pared by 0 bases and J by 0 bases, with 7 bases between. The full variable domain, in which reference TRBV5-4 and TRBJ1-3 provide the parts outside the CDR3, is ETGVTQSPTHLIKTRGQQVTLRCSSQSGHNTVSWYQQALGQGPQFIFQYYREEENGRGNFPPRFSGLQFPNYSSELNVNALELDDSALYLCASSLDPGSGNTIYFGEGSWLTVV.

This clone occurred a few times. The CDR3 DNA reads as TGTGCCAGCAGCTTGGGGGGCAGGGGGCAGGTAGATACGCAGTATTTT. It is translated as CASSLGGRGQVDTQYF. The V call is TRBV11-2, the J call TRBJ2-3; 8 nucleotides match TRBD1. Germline assignment: CDR1 SGHAT and CDR2 FQNNGV. The CDR3 length is 16 residues. J was trimmed by 5 bases and V by 3 bases; bases with no gene match: 10.

The chain combines TRBV2 with TRBJ1-2; TRBD1 is a possible D gene (6 bases). Germline loops: CDR1 SNHLY, CDR2 FYNNEI. This CDR3 has 13 amino acids. The V gene lost 7 bases and the J gene lost 8 bases, with 17 bases spanning the gap. In DNA, the CDR3 is TGTGCCAGCATCACATCAGGGGTACGGGGCTACACCTTC. It codes for CASITSGVRGYTF.

The gene calls are TRBV18 and TRBJ1-6, with 7 nucleotides matching TRBD1. J lost 9 bases, V lost 3 bases, and 5 bases had no gene match. Germline V gene data show CDR1 as KGHSH and CDR2 as LQKENI. CDR3 size: 14 residues. CDR3 nucleotide sequence: TGTGCCAGCTCACCCGACAGGGCACCTTCACCCCTCCACTTT. Protein: CASSPDRAPSPLHF. The whole variable domain, remainder taken from reference TRBV18 and TRBJ1-6, is NAGVMQNPRHLVRRRGQEARLRCSPMKGHSHVYWYRQLPEEGLKFMVYLQKENIIDESGMPKERFSAEFPKEGPSILRIQQVVRGDSAAYFCASSPDRAPSPLHFGNGTRLTVT.

In this sample, this clone turned up once. The chain carries TRBV28 and TRBJ1-1; 7 positions match TRBD1. The CDR3 covers 13 residues. V lost 3 bases to trimming and J lost 5 bases; unmatched junction nucleotides: 3. The germline gives CDR1 MDHEN, CDR2 SYDVKM. The CDR3 nucleotides read TGTGCCAGCAGTTTTATGACAGGGACTGAAGCTTTCTTT. Translated: CASSFMTGTEAFF.

This clone was detected once. V gene TRBV6-6 combines with J gene TRBJ2-5; 9 positions agree with TRBD2. J lost 3 bases, V lost 6 bases, and 8 bases had no gene match. This CDR3 has 15 amino acids. Germline assignment: CDR1 MNHNY and CDR2 SVGAGI (reference sequence). The CDR3 coding sequence is TGTGCCAGCAGCCCCCTGGCGGGAGGGAAAGAGACCCAGTACTTC. Translated: CASSPLAGGKETQYF.

The chain employs TRBV5-4 and TRBJ1-4; no reliable D call. The length of the CDR3 is 16 residues. Deletions cut 4 bases from V and 9 bases from J, with 22 bases between. Looked up from germline, CDR1 is SGHNT and CDR2 is YYREEE (reference sequence). The CDR3 reads CASSPSRTGSVQKLFF. In DNA form, the CDR3 reads TGTGCCAGCAGCCCATCTCGGACGGGAAGCGTTCAAAAACTGTTTTTT. Based on the CDR3 plus reference TRBV5-4 and TRBJ1-4, the full variable domain is ETGVTQSPTHLIKTRGQQVTLRCSSQSGHNTVSWYQQALGQGPQFIFQYYREEENGRGNFPPRFSGLQFPNYSSELNVNALELDDSALYLCASSPSRTGSVQKLFFGSGTQLSVL.

The chain couples TRBV28 to TRBJ1-1; TRBD1 agrees at 7 bases. The CDR3 is 13 amino acids. Germline trimming cut 6 bases from V and 6 bases from J; bases unmatched to any gene: 7. Germline values: CDR1 MDHEN, CDR2 SYDVKM. The CDR3 region is CASSPGGTAEAFF. CDR3 DNA: TGTGCCAGCAGCCCAGGGGGGACAGCTGAAGCTTTCTTT.

The rearrangement uses TRBV5-4 and TRBJ2-3; 10 bases agree with TRBD2. CDR3 length: 16 amino acids. Looked up from germline, CDR1 is SGHNT and CDR2 is YYREEE (reference sequence). V lost 4 bases and J lost 0; bases outside the gene matches: 5. The CDR3 coding sequence is TGTGCCAGCAGCACGAGGACTAGCGGAAGCACAGATACGCAGTATTTT. Translating gives CASSTRTSGSTDTQYF.

This sequence joins TRBV7-8 and TRBJ2-7, with D uncertain. Germline assignment: CDR1 SGHVS and CDR2 FQNEAQ. The V end lost 5 bases, the J end lost 4 bases, and 9 bases lay between the germline ends. The CDR3 totals 12 residues. CDR3 loop: CASSPPHYEQYF. The CDR3, as DNA: TGTGCCAGCAGCCCCCCCCATTACGAGCAGTACTTC.

V is TRBV19 and J is TRBJ2-6; D is perhaps TRBD1 (9 bases). Trimming shortened V by 7 bases and J by 0 bases, and 25 bases separated the two germline ends. This CDR3 spans 20 amino acids. Germline-derived CDR1 and CDR2 are LNHDA and SQIVND (reference sequence). The CDR3 DNA reads TGTGCCAGTACCCCCCTCCCGGGACAGGGACTAGGCTCTGGGGCCAACGTCCTGACTTTC. As protein: CASTPLPGQGLGSGANVLTF.

V usage is TRBV6-5 and J usage is TRBJ1-2; the match to TRBD1 covers 8 bases. CDR3 length: 14 amino acids. Trimming cost V 5 bases and J 8 bases; bases outside gene matches: 10. The germline V gene has CDR1 MNHEY and CDR2 SVGAGI. Here the CDR3 reads CASSPGQGTSGYTF. As DNA, the CDR3 is TGTGCCAGCAGTCCCGGACAGGGCACGTCCGGCTACACCTTC.

The chain recombines TRBV5-6 with TRBJ1-1, with no clear D. The germline gives CDR1 SGHDT, CDR2 YYEEEE. With 5 bases removed from V and 3 bases from J, the gap between germline ends came to 14 bases. The CDR3 consists of 14 residues. CDR3 in amino acids: CASSLNFGDTEAFF. Written as DNA, the CDR3 is TGTGCCAGCAGTCTTAACTTCGGGGACACTGAAGCTTTCTTT. Filled out from reference TRBV5-6 and TRBJ1-1, the complete variable domain reads DAGVTQSPTHLIKTRGQQVTLRCSPKSGHDTVSWYQQALGQGPQFIFQYYEEEERQRGNFPDRFSGHQFPNYSSELNVNALLLGDSALYLCASSLNFGDTEAFFGQGTRLTVV.

This chain joins TRBV6-1 and TRBJ1-5; no clear D. Trimming removed 3 bases at V and 5 bases at J, with 5 bases between. The CDR3 covers 12 residues. Germline V gives CDR1 MNHNS, CDR2 SASEGT. CDR3 DNA: TGTGCCAGCAGTGATAAATATCAGCCCCAGCATTTT. Encoded protein: CASSDKYQPQHF.

The CDR3 DNA follows: TGTGCCAGCAGCCGTGGGGACAGGAATAATGAAAAACTGTTTTTT. This gives the protein CASSRGDRNNEKLFF. The chain has TRBV5-4 and TRBJ1-4, with TRBD1 matching 8 bases. Germline V CDR1 and CDR2: SGHNT, YYREEE (reference sequence). Trimming took 4 bases from V and 4 from J; bases not matched to a gene: 6. The CDR3 covers 15 residues.

The table lists this clone with a count of one. The genes are TRBV10-3 and TRBJ2-7; D remains unclear. The CDR3 extends over 15 amino acids. Germline values: CDR1 ENHRY, CDR2 SYGVKD. Trimming removed 0 bases from V and 4 bases from J, with 13 bases in between. Here the CDR3 DNA reads TGTGCCATCAGTGAGTCCGGATGGGTCGGGTACGAGCAGTACTTC. Its translation: CAISESGWVGYEQYF.